The 31 T cell receptor beta chains below were found in one sample sequenced in a study of blood T cell repertoires in COVID-19. Here immunoSEQ multiplex PCR was the method, and the copy in TCRdb shows in-frame clones only, minus some. The sample shows around 190,000 clones, about 87% of them seen only once. Material: PBMCs or T cells enriched from blood (not recorded which). These receptors were collected from a man between 18 and 35 years old with acute COVID-19.

With regard to this clone: The sample has other DNA sequences that encode this CDR3 too. The V and J genes are TRBV4-1 and TRBJ1-5; D gene ambiguous. Germline V gives CDR1 MGHRA, CDR2 YSYEKL. V lost 0 bases to trimming and J lost 1 base, with 4 bases between them. The CDR3 contains 14 residues. The CDR3 loop is CASSQDRSNQPQHF. DNA of the CDR3: TGCGCCAGCAGCCAAGACAGAAGCAATCAGCCCCAGCATTTT.

The rearrangement joins TRBV4-1 to TRBJ1-4; a possible D gene is TRBD1 (6 bases). From germline, CDR1 is MGHRA and CDR2 YSYEKL. Trimming took 2 bases from V and 8 from J, leaving 27 bases between them. The CDR3 loop spans 19 amino acids. The CDR3 sequence: CASSQPRAFLGGRGEKLFF. The DNA for the CDR3 is TGCGCCAGCAGCCAACCCAGGGCTTTCCTCGGGGGGCGAGGGGAAAAACTGTTTTTT.

J is TRBJ2-1 and V is TRBV29-1; D gene unclear. Germline-derived CDR1 and CDR2 are SQVTM and ANQGSEA. This CDR3 has 12 residues. Trimming cost V 3 bases and J 8 bases, with 11 bases left between them. The CDR3 DNA reads as TGCAGCGTTGATACTCGTCCGCATGAGCAGTTCTTC. Translating it yields CSVDTRPHEQFF.

The chain joins TRBV19 to TRBJ2-3; D not resolved. Germline V gives CDR1 LNHDA, CDR2 SQIVND (reference sequence). CDR3 length equals 12 residues. Trimming pared 10 bases from V and 6 bases from J, leaving 14 bases between. CDR3 amino acids: CATLNPGDTQYF. The CDR3 nucleotides read TGTGCCACCTTAAACCCCGGGGATACGCAGTATTTT.

The rearrangement uses TRBV30 and TRBJ2-2; a weak D match, TRBD1 (6 bases). V was shortened by 3 bases and J by 2 bases, with 13 bases between the two germline ends. This CDR3 spans 15 amino acids. Germline V gene data show CDR1 as GTSNPN and CDR2 as SVGIG (reference sequence). The CDR3 reads CAWSLTGLNTGELFF. CDR3 bases: TGTGCCTGGAGCCTGACAGGACTTAACACCGGGGAGCTGTTTTTT.

The DNA for the CDR3 is TGTGCCAGTTGGTCTAGCGGGAGTGGGGAGCAGTACTTC. This encodes CASWSSGSGEQYF. The chain combines TRBV19 with TRBJ2-7; 10 positions match TRBD2. This CDR3 contains 13 residues. Germline lookup yields CDR1 LNHDA and CDR2 SQIVND (reference sequence). V lost 8 bases and J lost 7; bases outside the gene matches: 8.

This chain links TRBV7-9 with TRBJ1-1, with D tentatively TRBD1 (6 bases). The CDR3 has 15 residues. V lost 5 bases, J lost 0 bases, and 13 bases lay in between. Germline lookup yields CDR1 SEHNR and CDR2 FQNEAQ (reference sequence). Here the CDR3 reads CASSAYTGMNTEAFF. The CDR3 DNA follows: TGTGCCAGCAGCGCCTATACAGGGATGAACACTGAAGCTTTCTTT.

The genes are TRBV12-5 and TRBJ2-1; D is perhaps TRBD2 (6 bases). The CDR3 runs to 17 residues. CDR1 is LGHNT, CDR2 FRNRAP, per germline. Trimming cost V 6 bases and J 0 bases, with 18 bases left between them. CDR3 region: CASGSVLARSSYNEQFF. The DNA of the CDR3 is TGTGCTAGTGGCTCCGTGCTAGCGAGAAGCTCCTACAATGAGCAGTTCTTC.

The rearrangement links TRBV28 to TRBJ2-7, with 10 nucleotides matching TRBD2. The J segment lost 2 bases and the V segment lost 6 bases, leaving 7 bases of the junction unmatched. CDR3 length: 15 amino acids. In germline, CDR1 is MDHEN, CDR2 SYDVKM. This CDR3 is CASRGAGGPTYEQYF. The CDR3 bases are TGTGCCAGCAGGGGAGCGGGAGGGCCCACCTACGAGCAGTACTTC.

With respect to this clone: The junction does not match germline at one end; this may be a read error. V gene TRBV27 combines with J gene TRBJ1-5; D possibly corresponds to TRBD1 (5 bases). Germline V gene data show CDR1 as MNHEY and CDR2 as SMNVEV (reference sequence). The CDR3 length is 14 residues. In DNA, the CDR3 is TGTGCCAGCAGTCTATCCGGGGGGGGGCAGCCCCAGCATTTT. Translated: CASSLSGGGQPQHF.

This chain links TRBV5-6 with TRBJ2-3, with 10 bases identical to TRBD2. The CDR3 consists of 18 residues. Germline CDR1 and CDR2: SGHDT and YYEEEE. Trimming cost V 7 bases and J 1 base; bases outside gene matches: 15. The CDR3 protein is CASGMTSGWRRGTDTQYF. CDR3 nucleotides: TGTGCCAGCGGGATGACTAGCGGGTGGAGGCGGGGCACAGATACGCAGTATTTT.

The genes are TRBV7-9 and TRBJ1-1; maybe TRBD1 (5 bases). V dropped 6 bases and J dropped 1 base, with 12 bases sitting between them. CDR3 length equals 14 residues. The germline V gene encodes CDR1 SEHNR and CDR2 FQNEAQ (reference sequence). For the CDR3, the DNA is TGTGCCAGCAGAGACGGACAAGCGAACACTGAAGCTTTCTTT. It translates to CASRDGQANTEAFF.

The chain links TRBV5-6 to TRBJ1-5, with unresolved D. This CDR3 is 17 amino acids long. With 4 bases removed from V and 5 bases from J, the gap between germline ends came to 22 bases. Germline CDR1 reads SGHDT; CDR2 reads YYEEEE. The CDR3 reads CASSTSIRPQQDQPQHF. The DNA of the CDR3 is TGTGCCAGCAGCACCTCTATAAGGCCGCAGCAGGATCAGCCCCAGCATTTT.

This chain links TRBV30 with TRBJ1-6; D may be TRBD1 (6 bases). CDR1 GTSNPN and CDR2 SVGIG come from the germline V gene (reference sequence). V was clipped by 3 bases and J by 8 bases, with 14 bases between them. The CDR3 is made up of 14 amino acids. The CDR3 loop reads CAWRGRAGDSPLHF. The CDR3, as DNA: TGTGCCTGGAGAGGCAGGGCAGGGGATTCACCCCTCCACTTT.

The rearrangement links TRBV2 to TRBJ1-5; 10 positions match TRBD1. Germline lookup yields CDR1 SNHLY and CDR2 FYNNEI. CDR3 length: 15 residues. V shed 6 bases, J shed 7 bases, and the junction held 9 bases outside the gene matches. The CDR3 reads CASSPPGDRGQPQHF. The CDR3, as DNA: TGTGCCAGCAGCCCCCCCGGGGACAGGGGACAGCCCCAGCATTTT.

The chain combines TRBV6-5 with TRBJ2-3, with D possibly TRBD1 on 6 matching bases. Deletions cut 7 bases from V and 2 bases from J, with 16 bases between. Germline V gene lookup returns CDR1 MNHEY and CDR2 SVGAGI. The CDR3 totals 15 residues. This CDR3 reads CASIRQGLITDTQYF. CDR3 sequence (DNA): TGTGCCAGCATCAGGCAGGGGTTGATCACAGATACGCAGTATTTT.

This chain joins TRBV6-2 or TRBV6-3 and TRBJ2-7; tentative D call: TRBD2 (5 bases). Trimming shortened V by 0 bases and J by 6 bases, and 15 bases separated the two germline ends. Germline CDR1 and CDR2: MNHEY and SVGEGT. CDR3 length equals 15 residues. The CDR3 nucleotides read TGTGCCAGCAGTTACTCGAGCCTAATAGAGGGCGAGCAGTACTTC. It codes for CASSYSSLIEGEQYF.

This chain uses TRBV25-1 with TRBJ1-2; D unresolved. Germline V gene lookup returns CDR1 MGHDK and CDR2 SYGVNS. Trimming took off 2 bases at V and 6 bases at J, with 10 bases between the two ends. CDR3 size: 13 residues. The CDR3 coding sequence is TGTGCCAGCAGTGAAAGCGGGTGGGATGGCTACACCTTC. Protein product: CASSESGWDGYTF.

This chain uses TRBV6-4 with TRBJ2-5; possible D gene TRBD2, 6 bases. V lost 0 bases and J lost 1, with 12 bases in between. The CDR3 length is 16 residues. The germline gives CDR1 MRHNA, CDR2 SNTAGT. CDR3 coding DNA: TGTGCCAGCAGTGACTCTGGGGGAGGAACCCAAGAGACCCAGTACTTC. Translated, it gives CASSDSGGGTQETQYF.

The chain links TRBV29-1 to TRBJ1-1; no clear D. With 0 bases removed from V and 3 bases from J, the gap between germline ends came to 14 bases. Germline loops: CDR1 SQVTM, CDR2 ANQGSEA. The CDR3 loop spans 15 amino acids. The CDR3 region is CSVEDVEGKDTEAFF. CDR3 bases: TGCAGCGTTGAAGATGTAGAGGGTAAGGACACTGAAGCTTTCTTT.

V gene TRBV4-1 combines with J gene TRBJ2-2; 12 bases are shared with TRBD2. CDR1 and CDR2 (germline): MGHRA, YSYEKL. This CDR3 has 17 amino acids. After removal of 4 bases from V and 5 bases from J, the junction contained 8 bases not matched to a gene. The CDR3 DNA follows: TGCGCCAGCAGCCCCCGACTAGCGGGAGCTCGGACCGGGGAGCTGTTTTTT. It translates to CASSPRLAGARTGELFF.

The chain uses TRBV7-3 and TRBJ2-5; D gene ambiguous. The CDR3 extends over 13 amino acids. Per germline, CDR1 SGHTA and CDR2 FQGTGA. The V end was cut by 3 bases, the J end by 3 bases, with 8 bases between. The CDR3 nucleotides are TGTGCCAGCAGCTTCCGCGAAAAAGAGACCCAGTACTTC. Protein sequence: CASSFREKETQYF.

The gene calls are TRBV27 and TRBJ2-7; 9 positions agree with TRBD1. Germline CDR1 reads MNHEY; CDR2 reads SMNVEV (reference sequence). Unmatched junction bases numbered 7, after V lost 5 bases and J lost 5 bases. CDR3 length: 14 residues. The CDR3: CASSVQGAIDEQYF. CDR3 nucleotides: TGTGCCAGCAGTGTACAGGGGGCGATAGACGAGCAGTACTTC.

The chain uses TRBV5-1 and TRBJ2-7; tentatively, D is TRBD1 (5 bases). Per the germline V gene, CDR1 is SGHRS and CDR2 is YFSETQ. The CDR3 is made up of 12 amino acids. The ends were cut back, 0 bases at V and 4 bases at J, with 5 bases in the middle. DNA for the CDR3: TGCGCCAGCAGCTTGGGACAGTACGAGCAGTACTTC. It is translated as CASSLGQYEQYF.

This chain joins TRBV30 and TRBJ2-1; D gene unclear. Germline-derived CDR1 and CDR2 are GTSNPN and SVGIG (reference sequence). The CDR3 is made up of 15 amino acids. Trimming pared 4 bases from V and 0 bases from J, leaving 13 bases between. CDR3 protein: CAWTQLTSSYNEQFF. In nucleotides, the CDR3 is TGTGCCTGGACCCAACTTACGAGCTCCTACAATGAGCAGTTCTTC.

The genes are TRBV28 and TRBJ2-7; no reliable D call. Germline CDR1 is MDHEN and CDR2 is SYDVKM. V lost 1 base to trimming and J lost 5 bases, with 3 bases between them. The CDR3 runs to 11 residues. In nucleotides, the CDR3 is TGTGCCAGCAGTTTATACAACGAGCAGTACTTC. This encodes CASSLYNEQYF.

The chain employs TRBV4-1 and TRBJ1-1, with D unclear. The ends were cut back, 0 bases at V and 1 base at J, with 9 bases in the middle. Germline assignment: CDR1 MGHRA and CDR2 YSYEKL. The CDR3 sequence is 15 residues long. CDR3 region: CASSQDQWSNTEAFF. Here the CDR3 DNA reads TGCGCCAGCAGCCAAGACCAGTGGTCGAACACTGAAGCTTTCTTT.

A few counts support this clone. This chain connects TRBV6-5 to TRBJ2-7; 8 bases line up with TRBD1. After removal of 7 bases from V and 7 bases from J, the junction contained 15 bases not matched to a gene. The CDR3 has 15 amino acids. CDR1 is MNHEY, CDR2 SVGAGI, per germline. CDR3 sequence reads: CASNIGTGEGREQYF. In DNA, the CDR3 is TGTGCCAGCAACATCGGGACAGGAGAAGGACGGGAGCAGTACTTC.

The chain carries TRBV27 and TRBJ2-3; TRBD1 agrees at 9 bases. CDR3 length equals 15 residues. Trimming at V came to 6 bases and at J to 6 bases, leaving 10 bases not matched to a gene. CDR1 and CDR2 (germline): MNHEY, SMNVEV (reference sequence). CDR3 loop: CASRPGQGPPDTQYF. CDR3 coding DNA: TGTGCCAGCAGGCCGGGACAGGGACCTCCGGATACGCAGTATTTT.

CDR3: CASSRTGRDQETQYF. In DNA, the CDR3 is TGTGCCAGCAGCCGGACAGGGAGGGATCAAGAGACCCAGTACTTC. The chain joins TRBV3-1 (or the pseudogene TRBV3-2) to TRBJ2-5, with D perhaps TRBD1 (8 bases). Trimming left V 4 bases short and J 2 bases short, with 14 bases between. This CDR3 spans 15 amino acids. Germline CDR1 is LGHDT and CDR2 is YNNKEL (reference sequence).

The V and J genes are TRBV4-1 and TRBJ2-7; 9 nucleotides match TRBD1. The CDR3 has 14 residues. The V segment lost 3 bases and the J segment 3 bases; nucleotides outside the gene matches: 3. The germline gives CDR1 MGHRA, CDR2 YSYEKL. The CDR3 bases are TGCGCCAGCAGCCATCCGGGACAGGGCTACGAGCAGTACTTC. Protein: CASSHPGQGYEQYF.